The next 32 T cell receptor beta chains were all read from a single sample in a study of response to subunit inactivated influenza vaccine. Each CDR3 protein gets one entry after TCRdb re-called the RT-PCR reads with MiXCR. The sample yields more than 400,000 distinct CDR3 sequences, about 10% seen once. The material was PBMCs from blood, obtained about 6 weeks after vaccination. Source of these receptors: a man aged 50 to 60 who received an inactivated influenza vaccine.

This clonotype was found a few times. CDR3 region: CASSLHTSGSSGANVLTF. CDR3 coding DNA: TGCGCCAGCAGCTTACATACTAGCGGGAGCTCTGGGGCCAACGTCCTGACTTTC. This sequence joins TRBV5-1 and TRBJ2-6; TRBD2 aligns across 11 bases. V was clipped by 2 bases and J by 0 bases; unmatched bases: 4. The length of the CDR3 is 18 residues. CDR1 and CDR2 from the germline V gene are SGHRS and YFSETQ.

This clonotype was recorded many times. This chain uses TRBV12-3 or TRBV12-4 with TRBJ2-7; TRBD2 matches 8 bases. This CDR3 spans 14 amino acids. After removal of 3 bases from V and 5 bases from J, the junction contained 6 bases not matched to a gene. This CDR3 is CASSFGTRADEQYF. The CDR3 nucleotides are TGTGCCAGCAGTTTTGGGACTAGGGCCGACGAGCAGTACTTC.

The chain couples TRBV20-1 to TRBJ2-1; D may be TRBD1 (6 bases). V was pared by 0 bases and J by 11 bases, with 14 bases between. The CDR3 totals 13 residues. Germline assignment: CDR1 DFQATT and CDR2 SNEGSKA (reference sequence). The CDR3 DNA sequence: TGCAGTGCTAGAGAAACAGGGTTACGACAGCAGTTCTTC. Amino acids: CSARETGLRQQFF.

The rearrangement uses TRBV5-1 and TRBJ2-1; 9 bases are a match to TRBD1. Germline CDR1 reads SGHRS; CDR2 reads YFSETQ. CDR3 size: 15 residues. V shed 2 bases and J 2 bases; nucleotides not matched to a gene: 2. The CDR3 DNA sequence: TGCGCCAGCAGCTTACAGGGGGCCGCCTACAATGAGCAGTTCTTC. It translates to CASSLQGAAYNEQFF.

A few counts support this clonotype. The chain recombines TRBV20-1 with TRBJ2-4; 11 bases line up with TRBD2. The germline V gene has CDR1 DFQATT and CDR2 SNEGSKA (reference sequence). V lost 3 bases, J lost 3 bases, and 7 bases stayed unmatched. This CDR3 is built from 16 residues. The CDR3 reads CSASQTSGENKNIQYF. CDR3 DNA sequence: TGCAGTGCTAGTCAGACTAGCGGGGAGAACAAAAACATTCAGTACTTC.

This clonotype came up a few times. The V call is TRBV5-1, the J call TRBJ2-1, with 14 bases lining up with TRBD2. With 4 bases clipped from V and 1 base from J, the junction kept 10 bases outside the gene matches. CDR3 length: 19 residues. Germline V lookup: CDR1 SGHRS, CDR2 YFSETQ. The CDR3 loop reads CASSLLTSGGAESYNEQFF. The DNA for the CDR3 is TGCGCCAGCAGCCTGTTGACTAGCGGGGGGGCTGAGTCCTACAATGAGCAGTTCTTC.

This chain uses TRBV12-3 or TRBV12-4 with TRBJ1-1; TRBD1 matches at 7 bases. V was clipped by 4 bases and J by 5 bases; unmatched bases: 13. The CDR3 totals 16 residues. The CDR3 nucleotides are TGTGCCAGCAGTTCCCCATCAAGTAGGGGGCGGACTGAAGCTTTCTTT. Encoded protein: CASSSPSSRGRTEAFF.

The chain combines TRBV5-1 with TRBJ2-5; 13 positions match TRBD2. With 4 bases clipped from V and 5 bases from J, the junction kept 5 bases outside the gene matches. The CDR3 contains 15 residues. Germline V gene sequence: CDR1 SGHRS, CDR2 YFSETQ. CDR3 loop: CASSQTSGRLETQYF. The CDR3 nucleotides read TGCGCCAGCAGCCAGACTAGCGGGAGGTTGGAGACCCAGTACTTC.

With regard to this clonotype: A much larger clone differs by one base, so this may be a read error. The V call is TRBV15, the J call TRBJ2-1; no reliable D call. This CDR3 is 17 amino acids long. V was clipped by 0 bases and J by 7 bases, with 19 bases between them. Germline CDR1 and CDR2: LNHNV and YYDKDF (reference sequence). Here the CDR3 DNA reads TGTGCCACCAGCAGAGATGGCGGCTTTAGCCGGGCGAATGAGCAGTTCTTC. Encoded protein: CATSRDGGFSRANEQFF.

This clonotype was recorded many times. The chain links TRBV6-9 to TRBJ2-3; unclear D gene. This CDR3 comprises 17 residues. CDR1 MNHGY and CDR2 SVAAGI come from the germline V gene. V was pared by 5 bases and J by 0 bases, with 18 bases between. CDR3 in amino acids: CASSPLSRAESTDTQYF. CDR3 bases: TGTGCCAGCAGTCCCCTCTCACGGGCGGAGAGCACAGATACGCAGTATTTT.

The chain couples TRBV5-5 to TRBJ2-3, with TRBD1 matching 9 bases. The V gene's germline CDR1 is SGHKS and CDR2 YYEKEE (reference sequence). CDR3 length: 15 residues. The J segment lost 3 bases and the V segment lost 4 bases, leaving 6 bases of the junction unmatched. The CDR3 protein is CASSNTGQGTDTQYF. For the CDR3, the DNA is TGTGCCAGCAGCAATACGGGACAGGGAACAGATACGCAGTATTTT.

Many counts were recorded for this clonotype. The chain uses TRBV20-1 and TRBJ1-4; D unresolved. This CDR3 has 13 amino acids. V was pared by 6 bases and J by 8 bases, with 16 bases between. The germline V gene encodes CDR1 DFQATT and CDR2 SNEGSKA (reference sequence). CDR3 in DNA: TGCAGTGCCGAAAATAGGGAGGAAGAAAAACTGTTTTTT. Amino acids: CSAENREEEKLFF.

This clonotype was observed a few times. The V call is TRBV12-3 or TRBV12-4, the J call TRBJ2-1; 8 bases are shared with TRBD2. The CDR3 runs to 17 residues. J was trimmed by 7 bases and V by 6 bases; bases with no gene match: 17. Here the CDR3 DNA reads TGTGCCAGCAGCCCAGTCCCGGGGGGGAGGGGTGAAAATGAGCAGTTCTTC. The encoded protein is CASSPVPGGRGENEQFF.

The chain recombines TRBV12-3 or TRBV12-4 with TRBJ2-3; 8 bases fit TRBD2. The V gene end was trimmed by 10 bases and the J gene end by 5 bases; junction bases not matched to a gene: 14. The length of the CDR3 is 15 residues. The CDR3 nucleotides are TGTGCCACCTCGCCCGGACTAGCCGGAGGAGATACGCAGTATTTT. Encoded protein: CATSPGLAGGDTQYF.

The chain carries TRBV7-2 and TRBJ2-5; D unresolved. This CDR3 is built from 14 residues. The V and J ends lost 0 bases and 5 bases respectively, with 10 bases between them. Per the germline V gene, CDR1 is SGHTA and CDR2 is FQGNSA. The CDR3 DNA sequence: TGTGCCAGCAGCTTAGCGGGATTATTGGAGACCCAGTACTTC. This encodes CASSLAGLLETQYF. The complete variable domain, with remaining parts taken from reference TRBV7-2 and TRBJ2-5, reads GAGVSQSPSNKVTEKGKDVELRCDPISGHTALYWYRQSLGQGLEFLIYFQGNSAPDKSGLPSDRFSAERTGGSVSTLTIQRTQQEDSAVYLCASSLAGLLETQYFGPGTRLLVL.

This clonotype was detected only once. Sequence at one end of the junction differs from germline and may be a read error. The chain has TRBV6-5 and TRBJ1-2, with 8 bases that match TRBD1. The CDR3 has 15 residues. Germline assignment: CDR1 MNHEY and CDR2 SVGAGI. CDR3 protein: CASSYSRTGNSGYTF. CDR3 bases: TGTGCCAGCAGTTACTCGAGGACAGGGAACTCTGGCTACACCTTC.

This clonotype was counted only a few times. V and J are TRBV11-2 and TRBJ2-1, with TRBD2 matching over 13 bases. The CDR3 length is 16 residues. Germline V gives CDR1 SGHAT, CDR2 FQNNGV. V was pared by 2 bases and J by 7 bases, with 5 bases of the junction left unmatched. The CDR3 DNA is TGTGCCAGCAGCTTAAGACTAGCGGGAGGCGGGAATGAGCAGTTCTTC. Protein sequence: CASSLRLAGGGNEQFF. The whole variable domain, filled in from reference TRBV11-2 and TRBJ2-1, reads EAGVAQSPRYKIIEKRQSVAFWCNPISGHATLYWYQQILGQGPKLLIQFQNNGVVDDSQLPKDRFSAERLKGVDSTLKIQPAKLEDSAVYLCASSLRLAGGGNEQFFGPGTRLTVL.

The rearrangement uses TRBV7-2 and TRBJ2-1; maybe TRBD1 (6 bases). CDR3 length: 12 residues. Germline V lookup: CDR1 SGHTA, CDR2 FQGNSA. V was clipped by 6 bases and J by 8 bases, with 11 bases between them. The CDR3 loop reads CASRSRGYEQFF. The CDR3 DNA follows: TGTGCCAGCAGGTCGAGGGGGTATGAGCAGTTCTTC.

This clonotype was detected only a few times. This chain links TRBV20-1 with TRBJ2-7; the match to TRBD2 covers 8 bases. The CDR3 length is 13 residues. Germline values: CDR1 DFQATT, CDR2 SNEGSKA (reference sequence). In DNA form, the CDR3 reads TGCAGCTCGCGAAGCGGGAGTCTCGACGAGCAGTACTTC. Residues: CSSRSGSLDEQYF.

This clonotype was seen only a few times. This chain uses TRBV7-8 with TRBJ2-1; TRBD2 matches at 9 bases. The CDR3 is 17 amino acids. Germline lookup yields CDR1 SGHVS and CDR2 FQNEAQ. The trim removed 3 bases at V and 10 bases at J, leaving 16 bases unmatched. The CDR3 reads CASSFERLAVPWGEQFF. The CDR3 DNA sequence: TGTGCCAGCAGCTTTGAGAGACTAGCGGTACCATGGGGCGAGCAGTTCTTC.

This clonotype was seen more than once but under ten times. This CDR3 reads CASRPGAVTDTQYF. The DNA of the CDR3 is TGCGCCAGCAGACCAGGGGCCGTCACAGATACGCAGTATTTT. The V call is TRBV5-1, the J call TRBJ2-3; a possible D gene is TRBD1 (6 bases). V was trimmed by 5 bases and J by 2 bases, leaving 12 bases between them. The CDR3 runs to 14 residues. Germline V lookup: CDR1 SGHRS, CDR2 YFSETQ.

Many counts were recorded for this clonotype. This chain connects TRBV7-2 to TRBJ2-7; TRBD1 agrees at 9 bases. Germline V gene lookup returns CDR1 SGHTA and CDR2 FQGNSA. V was clipped by 1 base and J by 3 bases; unmatched bases: 4. The CDR3 is 15 residues long. The CDR3 DNA reads as TGTGCCAGCAGCTTAGGTTGGGGACAGGGCTACGAGCAGTACTTC. Its translation: CASSLGWGQGYEQYF.

The rearrangement links TRBV7-6 to TRBJ2-7; a possible D gene is TRBD1 (5 bases). Germline CDR1 and CDR2: SGHVS and FNYEAQ. The V and J ends lost 1 base and 6 bases respectively, with 13 bases between them. This CDR3 is built from 14 residues. The CDR3 DNA is TGTGCCAGCAGCTTAGGACAGCGAGCTGGCGAGCAGTACTTC. It is translated as CASSLGQRAGEQYF. Supplemented by reference TRBV7-6 and TRBJ2-7, the full variable domain reads GAGVSQSPRYKVTKRGQDVALRCDPISGHVSLYWYRQALGQGPEFLTYFNYEAQQDKSGLPNDRFSAERPEGSISTLTIQRTEQRDSAMYRCASSLGQRAGEQYFGPGTRLTVT.

The V call is TRBV4-3, the J call TRBJ2-7; D remains unclear. The germline V gene encodes CDR1 LGHNA and CDR2 YSLEER. Deletions cut 0 bases from V and 6 bases from J, with 18 bases between. The CDR3 covers 16 residues. In DNA, the CDR3 is TGCGCCAGCAGCCAAGAAGTCCGGGCAGAAAACGGCGAGCAGTACTTC. As protein: CASSQEVRAENGEQYF.

This clonotype was seen repeatedly, ten times or more. The J gene is TRBJ2-1, the V gene TRBV10-3, with 10 bases that match TRBD2. Germline V lookup: CDR1 ENHRY, CDR2 SYGVKD. Trimming took 6 bases from V and 8 from J; bases not matched to a gene: 13. CDR3 length: 16 residues. CDR3 sequence (DNA): TGTGCCATCAGCTACCCGGGGGCTAGCGGGGGTGATGAGCAGTTCTTC. As protein: CAISYPGASGGDEQFF.

The chain has TRBV11-2 and TRBJ2-1; TRBD2 matches 11 bases. After removal of 10 bases from V and 13 bases from J, the junction contained 9 bases not matched to a gene. The CDR3 length is 12 residues. Germline assignment: CDR1 SGHAT and CDR2 FQNNGV. The CDR3 loop is CATKTSGEVQFF. The CDR3 nucleotides are TGTGCCACTAAGACTAGCGGGGAGGTCCAGTTCTTC.

This clonotype was detected many times. The chain carries TRBV15 and TRBJ2-1, with 8 bases fitting TRBD2. The ends lost 3 bases at V and 7 bases at J; junction bases unmatched: 5. The CDR3 totals 14 residues. Germline CDR1 LNHNV, CDR2 YYDKDF (reference sequence). The chain's CDR3 is CATSSPQRENEQFF. The CDR3 bases are TGTGCCACCAGCAGCCCACAGCGGGAGAATGAGCAGTTCTTC.

This clonotype was picked up a small number of times. The V call is TRBV20-1, the J call TRBJ2-1; 8 bases map to TRBD1. The V and J ends lost 5 bases and 3 bases, in that order; junction bases with no gene match: 9. Germline V CDR1 and CDR2: DFQATT, SNEGSKA (reference sequence). There are 15 residues in the CDR3. Written as DNA, the CDR3 is TGCAGTGCTCCGCCCGACAGGGGTCTCTACAATGAGCAGTTCTTC. Residues: CSAPPDRGLYNEQFF.

The rearrangement uses TRBV3-1 and TRBJ2-2, with a weak D call TRBD1 (6 bases). The CDR3 is made up of 19 amino acids. Germline CDR1 is LGHDT and CDR2 is YNNKEL (reference sequence). Trimming took 11 bases from V and 1 from J, leaving 29 bases between them. The CDR3 nucleotides are TGTGCCTGCTGTTCCCCCTCGAGCTTGAACAGGGAGAACACCGGGGAGCTGTTTTTT. Its protein product is CACCSPSSLNRENTGELFF.

This clonotype appeared many times. J is TRBJ2-3 and V is TRBV29-1, with 7 positions matching TRBD1. CDR1 and CDR2 from the germline V gene are SQVTM and ANQGSEA. The CDR3 loop spans 13 amino acids. V lost 0 bases, J lost 4 bases, and 1 base stayed unmatched. CDR3 sequence reads: CSVEDQGADTQYF. Here the CDR3 DNA reads TGCAGCGTTGAAGATCAGGGGGCAGATACGCAGTATTTT.

This clonotype was picked up many times. CDR3 loop: CSVSRRPNTDTQYF. The CDR3, as DNA: TGCAGTGTTTCGAGGCGTCCAAACACAGATACGCAGTATTTT. This sequence joins TRBV20-1 and TRBJ2-3, with D hard to call. Germline CDR1 reads DFQATT; CDR2 reads SNEGSKA (reference sequence). The CDR3 consists of 14 residues. Deletions cut 7 bases from V and 2 bases from J, with 16 bases between.

The chain combines TRBV3-1 with TRBJ2-2, with TRBD1 as a possible D gene (5 bases). Trimming stripped 6 bases from V and 2 bases from J, with 10 bases between. The CDR3 sequence is 14 residues long. Germline V gene data show CDR1 as LGHDT and CDR2 as YNNKEL (reference sequence). The CDR3 bases are TGTGCCAGCAGAGGGGAAGCAAACACCGGGGAGCTGTTTTTT. It is translated as CASRGEANTGELFF.